This entry lists 7 T cell receptor beta chains sequenced from one sample in a study of OX40 agonist ivuxolimab in advanced cancers. The library relied on the immunoSEQ multiplex PCR assay. TCRdb's version of the immuneACCESS table is confined to in-frame rearrangements and falls short of the full clone set. An unresolved V gene accounts for under half of the shortfall where checked; the remainder is of unknown origin. The sample table records approximately 63,000 clones; 75% to 90% of these occur just once. The ten largest clonotypes hold 1% to 1.5% of the sample. The sequencing here drew on CD4+ or CD8+ T cells sorted from blood, taken in a trial of the OX40 agonist ivuxolimab. The receptor set was obtained from an adult with an advanced solid tumor such as melanoma, head and neck, liver or kidney cancer.

This clone appeared a few times. The rearrangement joins TRBV25-1 to TRBJ2-3; TRBD2 aligns across 8 bases. The CDR3 covers 15 residues. Germline CDR1 reads MGHDK; CDR2 reads SYGVNS. The trim removed 8 bases at V and 0 bases at J, leaving 7 bases unmatched. CDR3 protein: CASREGGSSTDTQYF. The CDR3 bases are TGTGCCAGCCGGGAGGGGGGTAGTAGCACAGATACGCAGTATTTT.

The chain links TRBV5-4 to TRBJ2-1, with 10 bases lining up with TRBD2. J was trimmed by 5 bases and V by 0 bases; bases with no gene match: 5. This CDR3 region has 16 residues. The V gene's germline CDR1 is SGHNT and CDR2 YYREEE (reference sequence). CDR3 sequence: CASSLASGSDDNEQFF. The CDR3 DNA follows: TGTGCCAGCAGCTTGGCTAGCGGGAGCGACGACAATGAGCAGTTCTTC.

The chain has TRBV11-2 and TRBJ2-2; D is possibly TRBD1 (5 bases). CDR1 is SGHAT, CDR2 FQNNGV, per germline. The ends were cut back, 3 bases at V and 0 bases at J, with 8 bases in the middle. This CDR3 comprises 15 residues. CDR3 protein: CASSFETANTGELFF. The CDR3 coding sequence is TGTGCCAGCAGCTTCGAGACAGCGAACACCGGGGAGCTGTTTTTT.

The chain carries TRBV28 and TRBJ1-2; no reliable D call. CDR3 length: 12 residues. Trimming pared 5 bases from V and 1 base from J, leaving 5 bases between. Germline CDR1 reads MDHEN; CDR2 reads SYDVKM. The CDR3, as DNA: TGTGCCAGCAGTCCTTTTAACTATGGCTACACCTTC. This sequence encodes CASSPFNYGYTF.

V gene TRBV29-1 combines with J gene TRBJ2-3, with TRBD2 matching 12 bases. Germline loops: CDR1 SQVTM, CDR2 ANQGSEA. V was pared by 6 bases and J by 2 bases, with 6 bases of the junction left unmatched. There are 15 residues in the CDR3. CDR3 sequence reads: CSVVLAGGPTDTQYF. DNA of the CDR3: TGCAGCGTGGTTCTAGCGGGGGGGCCCACAGATACGCAGTATTTT.

This rearrangement joins TRBV28 to TRBJ1-1; 7 positions match TRBD1. Per the germline V gene, CDR1 is MDHEN and CDR2 is SYDVKM. The CDR3 consists of 13 residues. The V and J ends lost 6 bases and 5 bases, in that order; junction bases with no gene match: 6. The CDR3 DNA is TGTGCCAGCAGGCGACAGGGTGGTACTGAAGCTTTCTTT. Translated: CASRRQGGTEAFF. Looking up the rest from reference TRBV28 and TRBJ1-1 gives the full variable domain: DVKVTQSSRYLVKRTGEKVFLECVQDMDHENMFWYRQDPGLGLRLIYFSYDVKMKEKGDIPEGYSVSREKKERFSLILESASTNQTSMYLCASRRQGGTEAFFGQGTRLTVV.

The rearrangement uses TRBV28 and TRBJ1-2; D is unresolved. The CDR3 contains 12 residues. Germline-derived CDR1 and CDR2 are MDHEN and SYDVKM. The ends were cut back, 2 bases at V and 7 bases at J, with 8 bases in the middle. The CDR3 protein is CASSLEPSGYTF. CDR3 DNA: TGTGCCAGCAGTTTAGAGCCTTCTGGCTACACCTTC.